This TCR beta chain was captured in a study of CD8 T cells in ankylosing spondylitis. Construction of TCR beta libraries was performed using quantitative 5'-RACE with molecular barcodes. In TCRdb, the 5' RACE reads were re-called with MiXCR into one record per CDR3 protein. The sample has approximately 100,000 distinct CDR3 sequences, 24% seen once; the top ten hold around an eighth. For this clonotype: Its antigen is not known.

The V end lost 0 bases, the J end lost 6 bases, and 15 bases lay between the germline ends. Germline loops: CDR1 MNHEY, CDR2 SVGAGI. The CDR3 is made up of 16 amino acids. Study-level points and caveats: Reportedly, disease-linked clones are significantly enriched in ankylosing spondylitis patients' matched synovial fluid.

Specimen: synovial fluid, either unsorted or a sorted T cell fraction (not recorded which). The clonotype was recovered from a male donor with ankylosing spondylitis. The genes are TRBV6-5 and TRBJ1-5, with D unresolved. DNA of the CDR3: TGTGCCAGCAGTTACTCTAGGGCCCCCGGAGGTCAGCCCCAGCATTTT. Its protein product is CASSYSRAPGGQPQHF.